These 7 T cell receptor beta chains originate from one sample sequenced in a study of blood T cell repertoires in COVID-19. TCRdb's table, derived via immunoSEQ multiplex PCR, lists solely in-frame clones and lacks some. This table has about 210,000 clones, 84% appearing once. Sample: peripheral blood. The receptors were sampled from a woman in her 50s with active or convalescent COVID-19.

J is TRBJ2-1 and V is TRBV30; TRBD2 matches at 9 bases. V was pared by 4 bases and J by 7 bases, with 11 bases of the junction left unmatched. The CDR3 extends over 15 amino acids. Germline CDR1 is GTSNPN and CDR2 is SVGIG (reference sequence). The CDR3 is CAWTHHSGSSNEQFF. CDR3 in DNA: TGTGCCTGGACCCACCATAGCGGGAGTTCGAATGAGCAGTTCTTC.

This chain uses TRBV7-9 with TRBJ2-5, with 8 positions matching TRBD2. CDR1 and CDR2 (germline): SEHNR, FQNEAQ (reference sequence). Trimming removed 1 base from V and 2 bases from J; junction bases left unmatched: 6. This CDR3 comprises 16 residues. CDR3 sequence: CASSLEGTSRQETQYF. Written as DNA, the CDR3 is TGTGCCAGCAGCTTAGAAGGGACTAGTCGGCAAGAGACCCAGTACTTC.

In nucleotides, the CDR3 is TGTGCCAGCAGTTACGACGGGGGAACTGAAGCTTTCTTT. Translated: CASSYDGGTEAFF. This rearrangement joins TRBV6-5 to TRBJ1-1; D might be TRBD1 (5 bases). The CDR3 runs 13 residues. The germline CDR1 and CDR2 sequences are MNHEY and SVGAGI. V dropped 2 bases and J dropped 5 bases, with 9 bases sitting between them.

The chain joins TRBV18 to TRBJ1-4, with a weak D call TRBD1 (6 bases). Germline values: CDR1 KGHSH, CDR2 LQKENI. V was shortened by 4 bases and J by 8 bases, with 14 bases between the two germline ends. This CDR3 is built from 14 residues. CDR3 sequence reads: CASSLGQAEEKLFF. As DNA, the CDR3 is TGTGCCAGCTCACTGGGACAAGCAGAAGAAAAACTGTTTTTT.

The rearrangement links TRBV6-4 to TRBJ1-6; D is perhaps TRBD1 (5 bases). The CDR3 covers 14 residues. The germline V gene encodes CDR1 MRHNA and CDR2 SNTAGT. The V end was cut by 4 bases, the J end by 8 bases, with 12 bases between. CDR3 DNA: TGTGCCAGCAGTGCCCGGCCGGGGGATTCACCCCTCCACTTT. This encodes CASSARPGDSPLHF.

The J gene is TRBJ1-2, the V gene TRBV27; D may be TRBD1 (6 bases). With 2 bases removed from V and 4 bases from J, the gap between germline ends came to 14 bases. The germline gives CDR1 MNHEY, CDR2 SMNVEV (reference sequence). The CDR3 is made up of 15 amino acids. CDR3 coding DNA: TGTGCCAGCAGTTTAAGCTCGGGCAGGGGCTATGGCTACACCTTC. This translates into CASSLSSGRGYGYTF.

A single count supports this clone. This chain joins TRBV5-1 and TRBJ2-1; the match to TRBD2 covers 13 bases. Germline values: CDR1 SGHRS, CDR2 YFSETQ. The CDR3 has 15 residues. The trim removed 0 bases at V and 12 bases at J, leaving 6 bases unmatched. The CDR3 bases are TGCGCCAGCAGCTTGGTTACTAGCGGGGGGGCCGGGCAGTTCTTC. This sequence encodes CASSLVTSGGAGQFF.